These 27 T cell receptor beta chains came from one sample sequenced in a study of PD-L1 blockade in urothelial cancer. Profiled with immunoSEQ multiplex PCR; TCRdb holds only in-frame clones, not every one. The data show tens of thousands of clones, around 80% seen once. The sample in question was PBMCs, obtained around atezolizumab (anti-PD-L1) treatment. The receptors were gathered from a man aged 70 or older with urothelial cancer.

This clone was seen a handful of times. The chain carries TRBV5-6 and TRBJ2-3; 7 nucleotides match TRBD1. V was pared by 9 bases and J by 6 bases, with 10 bases of the junction left unmatched. Germline V gives CDR1 SGHDT, CDR2 YYEEEE. The length of the CDR3 is 13 residues. This CDR3 is CATSQGRRDTQYF. The CDR3 nucleotides are TGTGCCACATCACAGGGGCGAAGGGATACGCAGTATTTT.

V usage is TRBV7-2 and J usage is TRBJ1-1, with 11 bases fitting TRBD1. Germline lookup yields CDR1 SGHTA and CDR2 FQGNSA. The CDR3 loop spans 15 amino acids. V lost 5 bases to trimming and J lost 5 bases; unmatched junction nucleotides: 7. The CDR3 loop reads CASSPQGTGGTEAFF. For the CDR3, the DNA is TGTGCCAGCAGCCCACAAGGGACAGGGGGGACTGAAGCTTTCTTT.

The chain combines TRBV13 with TRBJ1-2, with TRBD1 as a possible D gene (5 bases). The ends were cut back, 2 bases at V and 5 bases at J, with 18 bases in the middle. The CDR3 runs to 16 residues. CDR1 and CDR2 (germline): PRHDT, FYEKMQ (reference sequence). The CDR3 nucleotides are TGTGCCAGCAGCTTATCTTCCAGCAGGGATGGGTATGGCTACACCTTC. As protein: CASSLSSSRDGYGYTF.

V and J are TRBV7-6 and TRBJ2-7, with 8 bases matching TRBD1. V trimming: 5 bases; J trimming: 4 bases; junction bases outside the gene matches: 4. The germline V gene encodes CDR1 SGHVS and CDR2 FNYEAQ. CDR3 length equals 13 residues. DNA of the CDR3: TGTGCCAGCAGCCCCAGGGACAGGTACGAGCAGTACTTC. Amino acid sequence: CASSPRDRYEQYF.

This chain joins TRBV5-1 and TRBJ2-5; 13 bases are a match to TRBD2. Germline V gene sequence: CDR1 SGHRS, CDR2 YFSETQ. Trimming took 0 bases from V and 1 from J; bases not matched to a gene: 3. The CDR3 contains 17 residues. The CDR3 is CASSLGLAGGLQETQYF. The CDR3 bases are TGCGCCAGCAGCTTGGGACTAGCGGGGGGTCTCCAAGAGACCCAGTACTTC.

The chain recombines TRBV2 with TRBJ2-3, with TRBD2 matching over 7 bases. CDR1 is SNHLY and CDR2 is FYNNEI in the germline V gene. V shed 5 bases and J 6 bases; nucleotides not matched to a gene: 5. The CDR3 is 13 amino acids. The CDR3 region has the DNA TGTGCCAGCAGTTGGGGGGGTGGCGATACGCAGTATTTT. It codes for CASSWGGGDTQYF.

This clone was found once. CDR3 coding DNA: TGCAGCGTTTCGGACAGAGCCCTAAATGAGCAGTTCTTC. It encodes CSVSDRALNEQFF. The chain recombines TRBV29-1 with TRBJ2-1; maybe TRBD1 (6 bases). CDR3 length: 13 amino acids. Trimming cost V 5 bases and J 7 bases, with 15 bases left between them. Per the germline V gene, CDR1 is SQVTM and CDR2 is ANQGSEA.

This clone was counted once. This chain uses TRBV13 with TRBJ2-5, with D maybe TRBD2 (6 bases). V was pared by 5 bases and J by 5 bases, with 21 bases between. From germline, CDR1 is PRHDT and CDR2 FYEKMQ (reference sequence). This CDR3 is built from 16 residues. The CDR3: CASSRRKEGTLETQYF. The DNA for the CDR3 is TGTGCCAGCAGCCGGAGGAAGGAGGGAACGTTGGAGACCCAGTACTTC.

V gene TRBV6-1 combines with J gene TRBJ1-5, with 7 bases that match TRBD1. The CDR3 loop spans 15 amino acids. V shed 6 bases and J 2 bases; nucleotides not matched to a gene: 7. CDR1 and CDR2 from the germline V gene are MNHNS and SASEGT. This CDR3 is CASRDTGAGNQPQHF. The CDR3 coding sequence is TGTGCCAGCAGAGATACAGGGGCTGGCAATCAGCCCCAGCATTTT.

V usage is TRBV2 and J usage is TRBJ2-7; possibly TRBD2 for D (5 bases). The CDR3 loop spans 13 amino acids. The V gene lost 0 bases and the J gene lost 6 bases, with 9 bases spanning the gap. Germline V CDR1 and CDR2: SNHLY, FYNNEI. As DNA, the CDR3 is TGTGCCAGCAGTGAAGCGAACGGAGGCGAGCAGTACTTC. Its protein is CASSEANGGEQYF.

This clone has just one count. The chain carries TRBV4-3 and TRBJ2-7; 7 nucleotides line up with TRBD1. V was clipped by 0 bases and J by 7 bases; unmatched bases: 9. Germline CDR1 is LGHNA and CDR2 is YSLEER. The CDR3 runs to 15 residues. CDR3 sequence: CASSQDTRGWGEQYF. The CDR3 coding sequence is TGCGCCAGCAGCCAAGATACCAGGGGGTGGGGGGAGCAGTACTTC.

This chain joins TRBV25-1 and TRBJ1-1, with 7 positions matching TRBD1. Germline assignment: CDR1 MGHDK and CDR2 SYGVNS. This CDR3 has 18 amino acids. The junction had 14 bases not matched to a gene; V was cut back by 4 bases and J by 0 bases. The CDR3 DNA sequence: TGTGCCAGCAGTGGTCCTAGGAACGAGGGGGCCATGAACACTGAAGCTTTCTTT. It codes for CASSGPRNEGAMNTEAFF.

The chain links TRBV9 to TRBJ2-1, with a tentative D call TRBD1 (6 bases). The CDR3 runs to 14 residues. Germline CDR1 reads SGDLS; CDR2 reads YYNGEE. V was trimmed by 3 bases and J by 7 bases, leaving 14 bases between them. CDR3 DNA: TGTGCCAGCAGCGCCGTGTTGGGGGCAAATGAGCAGTTCTTC. This codes for CASSAVLGANEQFF.

The V and J genes are TRBV4-1 and TRBJ1-1, with a tentative D call TRBD1 (5 bases). CDR3 length: 17 amino acids. Germline CDR1 and CDR2: MGHRA and YSYEKL. V lost 2 bases to trimming and J lost 0 bases, with 16 bases between them. This CDR3 reads CASSQRTLAIMNTEAFF. CDR3 sequence (DNA): TGCGCCAGCAGCCAAAGGACACTTGCCATTATGAACACTGAAGCTTTCTTT.

This clone showed up just a few times. The genes are TRBV4-1 and TRBJ2-6; TRBD2 agrees at 12 bases. The J segment lost 0 bases and the V segment lost 1 base, leaving 4 bases of the junction unmatched. Germline loops: CDR1 MGHRA, CDR2 YSYEKL. The CDR3 contains 19 residues. The CDR3 reads CASSQGLAGDRSGANVLTF. The CDR3 DNA sequence: TGCGCCAGCAGCCAAGGACTAGCGGGAGATCGCTCTGGGGCCAACGTCCTGACTTTC.

The chain uses TRBV4-1 and TRBJ2-7; D not resolved. The CDR3 extends over 16 amino acids. Trimming removed 3 bases from V and 3 bases from J, with 18 bases in between. CDR1 and CDR2 from the germline V gene are MGHRA and YSYEKL. In DNA, the CDR3 is TGCGCCAGCAGCCACGCCACCGATACTGGTTTCTACGAGCAGTACTTC. Its protein is CASSHATDTGFYEQYF.

The chain uses TRBV11-2 and TRBJ1-2, with a possible D match to TRBD1 (5 bases). The ends were cut back, 3 bases at V and 5 bases at J, with 16 bases in the middle. The CDR3 is 15 residues long. Germline CDR1 and CDR2: SGHAT and FQNNGV. The CDR3 loop is CASSLNPGLQYGYTF. CDR3 DNA: TGTGCCAGCAGCTTGAATCCGGGACTGCAGTATGGCTACACCTTC.

The CDR3 DNA reads TGTGCCAGCAGCCTTCAGACAGCCGCTTTCTTT. This translates into CASSLQTAAFF. The chain employs TRBV5-5 and TRBJ1-1; D possibly corresponds to TRBD1 (5 bases). Germline CDR1 SGHKS, CDR2 YYEKEE (reference sequence). The V end lost 4 bases, the J end lost 11 bases, and 12 bases lay between the germline ends. The CDR3 contains 11 residues.

The rearrangement links TRBV18 to TRBJ2-1; 12 bases are a match to TRBD2. The germline V gene encodes CDR1 KGHSH and CDR2 LQKENI. This CDR3 spans 16 amino acids. The trim removed 2 bases at V and 1 base at J, leaving 0 bases unmatched. The CDR3 spells CASSPGLAGSYNEQFF. The DNA of the CDR3 is TGTGCCAGCTCACCAGGACTAGCGGGATCCTACAATGAGCAGTTCTTC.

In DNA form, the CDR3 reads TGTGCCAGCGGGCGGGACAGCAGCAATCAGCCCCAGCATTTT. This codes for CASGRDSSNQPQHF. The chain has TRBV6-6 and TRBJ1-5; 7 bases align to TRBD1. Germline trimming cut 8 bases from V and 1 base from J; bases unmatched to any gene: 5. The CDR3 has 14 residues. Germline V CDR1 and CDR2: MNHNY, SVGAGI (reference sequence).

The chain recombines TRBV4-2 with TRBJ2-7, with 8 bases identical to TRBD2. J gave up 2 bases and V 3 bases, and 6 bases lay outside the gene matches. The CDR3 is 15 residues long. The germline gives CDR1 LGHNA, CDR2 YNFKEQ. The chain's CDR3 is CASSQPGLVAYEQYF. In nucleotides, the CDR3 is TGTGCCAGCAGCCAGCCGGGACTAGTGGCCTACGAGCAGTACTTC.

The chain uses TRBV7-2 and TRBJ2-1; the match to TRBD2 covers 7 bases. Germline V CDR1 and CDR2: SGHTA, FQGNSA. This CDR3 contains 15 residues. Trimming removed 3 bases from V and 1 base from J; junction bases left unmatched: 3. The CDR3 loop reads CASSFQRDSYNEQFF. The CDR3 nucleotides are TGTGCCAGCAGCTTCCAGCGGGATTCCTACAATGAGCAGTTCTTC.

For this clone: Other nucleotide sequences in the sample specify the same CDR3. The gene calls are TRBV2 and TRBJ2-7, with TRBD1 matching over 7 bases. Germline values: CDR1 SNHLY, CDR2 FYNNEI. The CDR3 has 12 amino acids. V was pared by 4 bases and J by 5 bases, with 2 bases of the junction left unmatched. CDR3 nucleotide sequence: TGTGCCAGCAGTGGGACAGGCCACGAGCAGTACTTC. This encodes CASSGTGHEQYF.

The V call is TRBV15, the J call TRBJ1-2; D is uncertain. The CDR3 is made up of 13 amino acids. V was pared by 1 base and J by 4 bases, with 7 bases between. The V gene's germline CDR1 is LNHNV and CDR2 YYDKDF (reference sequence). CDR3 nucleotide sequence: TGTGCCACCAGCAGAGGTAGAACCTATGGCTACACCTTC. It encodes CATSRGRTYGYTF.

The CDR3 spells CASSLTSGGEYEQYF. The CDR3 region has the DNA TGCGCCAGCAGCTTGACTAGCGGGGGGGAATACGAGCAGTACTTC. The rearrangement joins TRBV5-1 to TRBJ2-7, with TRBD2 matching over 13 bases. The V segment lost 1 base and the J segment 4 bases; nucleotides outside the gene matches: 2. The germline V gene encodes CDR1 SGHRS and CDR2 YFSETQ. This CDR3 has 15 residues.

This sequence joins TRBV18 and TRBJ1-1; D not resolved. The germline V gene encodes CDR1 KGHSH and CDR2 LQKENI. The CDR3 totals 14 residues. V lost 2 bases and J 0 bases, leaving 7 bases between the germline ends. The CDR3 here is CASSPGGVNTEAFF. CDR3 DNA sequence: TGTGCCAGCTCACCAGGTGGAGTGAACACTGAAGCTTTCTTT.

The chain combines TRBV7-3 with TRBJ2-1; no reliable D call. The CDR3 totals 18 residues. The V end was cut by 4 bases, the J end by 0 bases, with 19 bases between. The germline V gene encodes CDR1 SGHTA and CDR2 FQGTGA. The CDR3 loop is CASSSQAGMMSSYNEQFF. The CDR3 nucleotides are TGTGCCAGCAGCTCCCAGGCAGGTATGATGAGCTCCTACAATGAGCAGTTCTTC. The full variable domain, rest sourced from reference TRBV7-3 and TRBJ2-1, is GAGVSQTPSNKVTEKGKYVELRCDPISGHTALYWYRQSLGQGPEFLIYFQGTGAADDSGLPNDRFFAVRPEGSVSTLKIQRTERGDSAVYLCASSSQAGMMSSYNEQFFGPGTRLTVL.